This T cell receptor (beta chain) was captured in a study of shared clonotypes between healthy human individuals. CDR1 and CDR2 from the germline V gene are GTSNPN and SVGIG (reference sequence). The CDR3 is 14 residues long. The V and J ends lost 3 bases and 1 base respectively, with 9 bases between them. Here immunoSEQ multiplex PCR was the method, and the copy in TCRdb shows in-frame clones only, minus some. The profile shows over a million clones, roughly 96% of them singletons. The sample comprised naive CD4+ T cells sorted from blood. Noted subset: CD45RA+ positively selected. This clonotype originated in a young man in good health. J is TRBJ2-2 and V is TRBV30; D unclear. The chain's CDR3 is CAWSMNLNTGELFF. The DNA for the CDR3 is TGTGCCTGGAGCATGAATCTGAACACCGGGGAGCTGTTTTTT.